The source of this TCR beta chain is a study of blood T cells in healthy people across ages. Findings and limits, study-wide: Conclusively comparing naive with antigen-experienced cells was impossible with unsorted PBMCs.

To note about this clonotype: The antigen is unknown.

This CDR3 is built from 16 residues. Trimming took 4 bases from V and 4 from J; bases not matched to a gene: 10. Germline loops: CDR1 LGHNA, CDR2 YNFKEQ. Staff drew ten milliliters of peripheral blood from each donor. It was with a sample-barcoded 5' primer and a J-beta primer mix that a second PCR of about 6 to 11 cycles was run. TCRdb fed the 5' RACE reads into MiXCR, producing one record per CDR3 protein. The repertoire includes about 780,000 distinct CDR3 sequences, 55% to 65% of them detected once, and 25% to 35% sits in the top ten. V and J are TRBV4-2 and TRBJ1-5; TRBD1 matches 7 bases. Sequenced sample: blood. This clonotype was obtained from a man in his thirties or forties in good health. The CDR3 nucleotides are TGTGCCAGCAGCCGTGTATACGGGACAGAAAATCAGCCCCAGCATTTT. Translated, it gives CASSRVYGTENQPQHF.